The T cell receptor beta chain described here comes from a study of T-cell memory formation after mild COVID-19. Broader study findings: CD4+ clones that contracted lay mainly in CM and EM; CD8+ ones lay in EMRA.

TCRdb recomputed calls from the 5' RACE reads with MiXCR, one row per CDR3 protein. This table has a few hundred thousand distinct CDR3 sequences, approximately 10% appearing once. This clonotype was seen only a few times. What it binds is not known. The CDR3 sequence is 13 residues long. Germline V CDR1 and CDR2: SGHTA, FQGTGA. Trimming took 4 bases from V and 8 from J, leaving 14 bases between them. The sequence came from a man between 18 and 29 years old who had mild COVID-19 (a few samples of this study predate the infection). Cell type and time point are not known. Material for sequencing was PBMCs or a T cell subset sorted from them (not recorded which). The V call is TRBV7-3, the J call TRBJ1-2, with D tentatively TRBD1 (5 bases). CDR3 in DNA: TGTGCCAGCAGCTGGGACGGGACTCGGGGCTACACCTTC. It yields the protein CASSWDGTRGYTF. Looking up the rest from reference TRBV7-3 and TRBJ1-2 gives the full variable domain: GAGVSQTPSNKVTEKGKYVELRCDPISGHTALYWYRQSLGQGPEFLIYFQGTGAADDSGLPNDRFFAVRPEGSVSTLKIQRTERGDSAVYLCASSWDGTRGYTFGSGTRLTVV.